Below, 8 T cell receptor beta chains from the same sample are listed, as sequenced in a study of blood T cell repertoires in COVID-19. The table came from immunoSEQ multiplex PCR; TCRdb's copy has only in-frame clones and leaves some out. This sample yields 40,000 to 50,000 clones, of which approximately 90% are seen a single time; about 4.7% belongs to the top ten. The sample consisted of peripheral blood. These receptors all come from a middle-aged man with active COVID-19.

This clone appeared a single time. J is TRBJ2-7 and V is TRBV29-1, with a possible D match to TRBD2 (5 bases). Trimming removed 0 bases from V and 3 bases from J, with 15 bases in between. Germline values: CDR1 SQVTM, CDR2 ANQGSEA. This CDR3 region has 15 residues. The CDR3 reads CSVEDENSDRYEQYF. For the CDR3, the DNA is TGCAGCGTTGAAGATGAGAATAGCGACCGCTACGAGCAGTACTTC.

The chain joins TRBV10-1 to TRBJ2-1, with 9 bases lining up with TRBD2. From germline, CDR1 is WNHNN and CDR2 SYGVQD (reference sequence). V dropped 3 bases and J dropped 6; count of bases not matched to a gene: 6. This CDR3 contains 15 residues. The CDR3 DNA is TGCGCCAGCAGTGATTTGGGTAGCGGGAGCAATGAGCAGTTCTTC. This encodes CASSDLGSGSNEQFF.

This clone has just a few counts. Within the sample, other DNA sequences also encode this same CDR3. The CDR3: CASSEAAGGPDTQYF. The CDR3 DNA is TGTGCCAGCAGTGAAGCAGCGGGAGGGCCAGATACGCAGTATTTT. V is TRBV6-1 and J is TRBJ2-3; 10 bases map to TRBD2. The junction had 1 base not matched to a gene; V was cut back by 0 bases and J by 4 bases. CDR3 size: 15 residues. Germline V lookup: CDR1 MNHNS, CDR2 SASEGT.

This chain uses TRBV20-1 with TRBJ2-7; no clear D. The CDR3 consists of 15 residues. V lost 3 bases and J lost 0, with 15 bases in between. Germline loops: CDR1 DFQATT, CDR2 SNEGSKA (reference sequence). The CDR3 bases are TGCAGTGCTAGTGACTGGCGTGACACCTCCTACGAGCAGTACTTC. Translated, it gives CSASDWRDTSYEQYF.

The chain combines TRBV6-6 with TRBJ1-5, with D hard to call. The V and J ends lost 6 bases and 8 bases respectively, with 11 bases between them. This CDR3 has 12 amino acids. Germline values: CDR1 MNHNY, CDR2 SVGAGI (reference sequence). CDR3 residues: CASSPTGEPQHF. The DNA of the CDR3 is TGTGCCAGCAGCCCTACCGGGGAGCCCCAGCATTTT.

The genes are TRBV7-3 and TRBJ2-3; D not resolved. Per the germline V gene, CDR1 is SGHTA and CDR2 is FQGTGA. Trimming removed 3 bases from V and 1 base from J, with 5 bases in between. The CDR3 length is 13 residues. The CDR3: CASSFRGTDTQYF. The CDR3 nucleotides are TGTGCCAGCAGCTTTAGAGGCACAGATACGCAGTATTTT.

The J gene is TRBJ2-2, the V gene TRBV7-6; TRBD2 matches at 9 bases. V dropped 4 bases and J dropped 6; count of bases not matched to a gene: 0. Germline V CDR1 and CDR2: SGHVS, FNYEAQ. This CDR3 is 13 amino acids long. DNA of the CDR3: TGTGCCAGCAGCTGGACTAGCGCCGGGGAGCTGTTTTTT. Amino acids: CASSWTSAGELFF. Drawing the rest from reference TRBV7-6 and TRBJ2-2, the complete variable domain is GAGVSQSPRYKVTKRGQDVALRCDPISGHVSLYWYRQALGQGPEFLTYFNYEAQQDKSGLPNDRFSAERPEGSISTLTIQRTEQRDSAMYRCASSWTSAGELFFGEGSRLTVL.

The V call is TRBV29-1, the J call TRBJ2-7; 11 bases fit TRBD2. Losses at the gene ends were 7 bases for V and 3 bases for J; bases not matched to a gene: 5. The CDR3 covers 13 residues. Germline loops: CDR1 SQVTM, CDR2 ANQGSEA. This chain's CDR3 is CSAITSGSYEQYF. The CDR3 DNA follows: TGCAGCGCCATAACTAGCGGGAGCTACGAGCAGTACTTC.